This T cell receptor beta chain appears in the sequencing data of a study of cytomegalovirus exposure and HLA in healthy donors. Whole-study context: In an early release, HLA-typed donors contributed tens of millions of unique TCR sequences. Notes on the study in general: Data from an earlier analysis indicated that most TCR beta V segments were productive either about 90% or about 30% of the time.

CDR3 length equals 18 residues. Germline CDR1 SGHDN, CDR2 FVKESK. Trimming left V 1 base short and J 0 bases short, with 17 bases between. The PCR was carried out with 60 Vbeta primers and 13 Jbeta primers. Produced via immunoSEQ multiplex PCR; TCRdb's table is partial and in-frame only. The table includes about 150,000 clones, around 84% detected once. Remarks on this clone: Its antigen is unidentified.

Source material: PBMCs. The chain couples TRBV14 to TRBJ2-3; tentatively, D is TRBD2 (5 bases). This receptor was identified in a middle-aged man in good health and CMV-seropositive. The CDR3 nucleotides read TGTGCCAGCAGCCAAGGAAATCCAAGCGGAACTAGCACAGATACGCAGTATTTT. Amino acid sequence: CASSQGNPSGTSTDTQYF. Based on the CDR3 plus reference TRBV14 and TRBJ2-3, the full variable domain is EAGVTQFPSHSVIEKGQTVTLRCDPISGHDNLYWYRRVMGKEIKFLLHFVKESKQDESGMPNNRFLAERTGGTYSTLKVQPAELEDSGVYFCASSQGNPSGTSTDTQYFGPGTRLTVL.